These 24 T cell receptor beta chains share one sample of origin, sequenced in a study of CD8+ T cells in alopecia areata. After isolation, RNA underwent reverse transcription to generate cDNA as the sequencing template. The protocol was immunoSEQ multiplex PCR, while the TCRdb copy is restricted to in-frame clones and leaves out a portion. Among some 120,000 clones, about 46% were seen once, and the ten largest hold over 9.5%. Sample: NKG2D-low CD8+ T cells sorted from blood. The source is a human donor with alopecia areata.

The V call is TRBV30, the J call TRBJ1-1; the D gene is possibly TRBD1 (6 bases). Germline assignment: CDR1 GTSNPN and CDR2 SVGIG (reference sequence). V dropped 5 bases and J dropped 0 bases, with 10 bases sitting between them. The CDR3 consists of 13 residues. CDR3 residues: CAWETGMNTEAFF. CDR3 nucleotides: TGTGCCTGGGAGACAGGAATGAACACTGAAGCTTTCTTT.

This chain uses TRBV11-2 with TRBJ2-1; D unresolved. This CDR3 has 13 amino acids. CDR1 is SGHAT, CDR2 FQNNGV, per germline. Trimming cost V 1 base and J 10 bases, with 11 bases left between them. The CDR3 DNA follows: TGTGCCAGCAGCTTAGCGGGCCCACACGAGCAGTTCTTC. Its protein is CASSLAGPHEQFF.

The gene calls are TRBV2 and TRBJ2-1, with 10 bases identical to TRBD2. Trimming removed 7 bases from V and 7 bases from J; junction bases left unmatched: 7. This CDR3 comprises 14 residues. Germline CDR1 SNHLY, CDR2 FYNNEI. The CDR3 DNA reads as TGTGCCAGCAAAACTAGCGGGGCCCAGAATGAGCAGTTCTTC. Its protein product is CASKTSGAQNEQFF. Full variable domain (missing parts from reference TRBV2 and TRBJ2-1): EPEVTQTPSHQVTQMGQEVILRCVPISNHLYFYWYRQILGQKVEFLVSFYNNEISEKSEIFDDQFSVERPDGSNFTLKIRSTKLEDSAMYFCASKTSGAQNEQFFGPGTRLTVL.

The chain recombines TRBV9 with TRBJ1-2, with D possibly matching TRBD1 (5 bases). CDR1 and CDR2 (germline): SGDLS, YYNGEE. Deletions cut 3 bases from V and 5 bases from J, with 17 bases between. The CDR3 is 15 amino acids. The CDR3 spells CASSEGQSLAYGYTF. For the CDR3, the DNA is TGTGCCAGCAGCGAGGGGCAGTCCCTCGCTTATGGCTACACCTTC.

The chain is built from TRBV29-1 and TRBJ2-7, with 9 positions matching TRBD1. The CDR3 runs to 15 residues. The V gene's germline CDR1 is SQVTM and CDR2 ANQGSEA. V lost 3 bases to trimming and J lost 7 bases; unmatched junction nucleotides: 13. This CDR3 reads CSVEWSGQGMREQYF. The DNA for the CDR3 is TGCAGCGTTGAGTGGTCAGGACAGGGGATGAGGGAGCAGTACTTC.

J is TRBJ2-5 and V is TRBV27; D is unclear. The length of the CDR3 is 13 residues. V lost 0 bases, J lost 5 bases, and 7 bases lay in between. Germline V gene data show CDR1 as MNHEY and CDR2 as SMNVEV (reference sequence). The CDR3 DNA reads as TGTGCCAGCAGTTTATCGGTGACGGAGACCCAGTACTTC. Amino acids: CASSLSVTETQYF.

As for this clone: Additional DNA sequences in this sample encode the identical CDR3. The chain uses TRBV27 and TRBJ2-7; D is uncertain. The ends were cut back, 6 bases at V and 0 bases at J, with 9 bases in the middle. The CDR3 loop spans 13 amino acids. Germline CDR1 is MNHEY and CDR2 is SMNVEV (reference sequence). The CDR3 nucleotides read TGTGCCAGCAGCTTAGGACCCTCCTACGAGCAGTACTTC. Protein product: CASSLGPSYEQYF.

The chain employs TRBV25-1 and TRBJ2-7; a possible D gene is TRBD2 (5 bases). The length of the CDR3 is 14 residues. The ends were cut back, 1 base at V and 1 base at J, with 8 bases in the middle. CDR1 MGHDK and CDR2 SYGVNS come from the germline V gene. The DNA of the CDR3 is TGTGCCAGCAGTGAATCAAGCGGTTCCTACGAGCAGTACTTC. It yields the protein CASSESSGSYEQYF.

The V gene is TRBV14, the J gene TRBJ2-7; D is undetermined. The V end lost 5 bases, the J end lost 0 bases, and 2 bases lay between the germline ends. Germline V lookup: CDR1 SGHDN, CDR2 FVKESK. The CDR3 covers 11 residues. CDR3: CASSSSYEQYF. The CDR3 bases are TGTGCCAGCAGCTCCTCCTACGAGCAGTACTTC.

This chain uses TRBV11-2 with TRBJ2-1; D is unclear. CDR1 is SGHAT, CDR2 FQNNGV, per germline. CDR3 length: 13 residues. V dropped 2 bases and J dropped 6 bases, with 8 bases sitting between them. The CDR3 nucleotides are TGTGCCAGCAGCTTAATACTTCTCAATGAGCAGTTCTTC. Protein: CASSLILLNEQFF.

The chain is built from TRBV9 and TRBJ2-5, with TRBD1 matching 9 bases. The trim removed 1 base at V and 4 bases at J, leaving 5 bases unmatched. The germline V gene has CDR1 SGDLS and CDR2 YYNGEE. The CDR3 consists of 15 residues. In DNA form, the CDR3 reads TGTGCCAGCAGCGTAACAGGGGGCGGTGGAGAGACCCAGTACTTC. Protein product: CASSVTGGGGETQYF.

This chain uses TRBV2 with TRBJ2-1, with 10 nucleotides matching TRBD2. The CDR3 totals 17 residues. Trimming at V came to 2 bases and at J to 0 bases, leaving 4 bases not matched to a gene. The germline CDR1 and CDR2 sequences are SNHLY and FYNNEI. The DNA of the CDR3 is TGTGCCAGCAGTGAATGGGCTAGCGGGAGCTCCTACAATGAGCAGTTCTTC. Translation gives CASSEWASGSSYNEQFF.

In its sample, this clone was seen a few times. The CDR3 DNA reads as TGCGCCAGCAGCCTTGGCGGGTTAGATACGCAGTATTTT. Its protein is CASSLGGLDTQYF. This sequence joins TRBV4-3 and TRBJ2-3; tentative D call: TRBD2 (5 bases). Trimming pared 4 bases from V and 5 bases from J, leaving 10 bases between. This CDR3 comprises 13 residues. Germline assignment: CDR1 LGHNA and CDR2 YSLEER.

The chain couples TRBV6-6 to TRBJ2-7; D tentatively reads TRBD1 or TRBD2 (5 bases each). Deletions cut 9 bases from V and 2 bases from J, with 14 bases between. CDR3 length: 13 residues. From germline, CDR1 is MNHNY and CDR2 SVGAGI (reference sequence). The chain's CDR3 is CASEGRSTYEQYF. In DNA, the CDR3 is TGTGCCAGTGAGGGGCGCTCCACCTACGAGCAGTACTTC.

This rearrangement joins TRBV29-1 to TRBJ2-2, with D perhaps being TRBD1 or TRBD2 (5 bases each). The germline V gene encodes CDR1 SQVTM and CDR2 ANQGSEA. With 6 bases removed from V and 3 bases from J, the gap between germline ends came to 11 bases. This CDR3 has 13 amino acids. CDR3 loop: CSVPGPYTGELFF. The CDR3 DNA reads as TGCAGCGTGCCGGGACCCTACACCGGGGAGCTGTTTTTT.

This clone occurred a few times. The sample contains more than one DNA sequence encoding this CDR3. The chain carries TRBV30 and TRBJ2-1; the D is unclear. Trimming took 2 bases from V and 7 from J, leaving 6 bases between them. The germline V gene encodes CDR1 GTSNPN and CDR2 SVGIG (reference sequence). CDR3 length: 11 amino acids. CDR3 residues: CAWSTSNEQFF. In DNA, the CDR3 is TGTGCCTGGAGTACCTCTAATGAGCAGTTCTTC. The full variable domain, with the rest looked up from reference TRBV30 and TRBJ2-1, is SQTIHQWPATLVQPVGSPLSLECTVEGTSNPNLYWYRQAAGRGLQLLFYSVGIGQISSEVPQNLSASRPQDRQFILSSKKLLLSDSGFYLCAWSTSNEQFFGPGTRLTVL.

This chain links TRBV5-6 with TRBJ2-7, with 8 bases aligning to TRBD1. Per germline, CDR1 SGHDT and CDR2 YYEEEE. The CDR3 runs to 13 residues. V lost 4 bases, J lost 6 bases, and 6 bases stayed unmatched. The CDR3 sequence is CASSVQGVGEQYF. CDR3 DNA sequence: TGTGCCAGCAGCGTACAGGGGGTCGGCGAGCAGTACTTC.

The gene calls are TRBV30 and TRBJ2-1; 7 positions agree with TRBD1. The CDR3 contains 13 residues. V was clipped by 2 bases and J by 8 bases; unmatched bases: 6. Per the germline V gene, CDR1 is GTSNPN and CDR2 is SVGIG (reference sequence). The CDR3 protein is CAWSLTGKDEQFF. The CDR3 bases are TGTGCCTGGAGTCTGACAGGGAAGGATGAGCAGTTCTTC.

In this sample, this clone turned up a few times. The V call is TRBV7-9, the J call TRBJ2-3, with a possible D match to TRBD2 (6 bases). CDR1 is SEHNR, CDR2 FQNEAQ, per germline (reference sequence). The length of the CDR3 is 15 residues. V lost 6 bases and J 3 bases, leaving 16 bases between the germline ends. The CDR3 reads CASRYPGEGTDTQYF. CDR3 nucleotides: TGTGCCAGCAGATATCCGGGAGAAGGAACAGATACGCAGTATTTT.

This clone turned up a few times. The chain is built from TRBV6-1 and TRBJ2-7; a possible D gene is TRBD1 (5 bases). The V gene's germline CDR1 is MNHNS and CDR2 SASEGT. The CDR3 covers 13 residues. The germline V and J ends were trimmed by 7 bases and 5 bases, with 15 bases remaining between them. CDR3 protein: CASKSLGQHEQYF. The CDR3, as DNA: TGTGCCAGCAAGTCCCTGGGGCAGCACGAGCAGTACTTC.

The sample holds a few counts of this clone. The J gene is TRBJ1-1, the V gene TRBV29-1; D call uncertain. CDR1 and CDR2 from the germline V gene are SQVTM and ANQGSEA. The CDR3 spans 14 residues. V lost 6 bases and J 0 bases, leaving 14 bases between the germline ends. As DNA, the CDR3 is TGCAGCGTCCACCCAGGAGTACTGAACACTGAAGCTTTCTTT. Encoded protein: CSVHPGVLNTEAFF.

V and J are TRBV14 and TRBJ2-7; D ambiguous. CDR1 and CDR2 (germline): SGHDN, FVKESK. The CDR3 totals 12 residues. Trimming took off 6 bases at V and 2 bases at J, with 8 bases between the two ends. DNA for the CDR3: TGTGCCAGCAGTCGAAGAACCTACGAGCAGTACTTC. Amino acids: CASSRRTYEQYF.

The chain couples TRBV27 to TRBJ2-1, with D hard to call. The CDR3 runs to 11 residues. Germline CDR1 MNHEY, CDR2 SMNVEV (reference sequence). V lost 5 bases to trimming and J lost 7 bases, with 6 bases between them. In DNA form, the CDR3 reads TGTGCCAGCAGTGGGATAAATGAGCAGTTCTTC. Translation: CASSGINEQFF.

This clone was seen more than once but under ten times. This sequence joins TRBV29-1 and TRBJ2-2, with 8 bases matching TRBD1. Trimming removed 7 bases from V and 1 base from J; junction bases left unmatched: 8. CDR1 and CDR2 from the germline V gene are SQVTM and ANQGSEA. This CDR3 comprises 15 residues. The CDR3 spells CSAPDRVENTGELFF. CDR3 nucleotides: TGCAGCGCCCCGGACAGGGTGGAGAACACCGGGGAGCTGTTTTTT.